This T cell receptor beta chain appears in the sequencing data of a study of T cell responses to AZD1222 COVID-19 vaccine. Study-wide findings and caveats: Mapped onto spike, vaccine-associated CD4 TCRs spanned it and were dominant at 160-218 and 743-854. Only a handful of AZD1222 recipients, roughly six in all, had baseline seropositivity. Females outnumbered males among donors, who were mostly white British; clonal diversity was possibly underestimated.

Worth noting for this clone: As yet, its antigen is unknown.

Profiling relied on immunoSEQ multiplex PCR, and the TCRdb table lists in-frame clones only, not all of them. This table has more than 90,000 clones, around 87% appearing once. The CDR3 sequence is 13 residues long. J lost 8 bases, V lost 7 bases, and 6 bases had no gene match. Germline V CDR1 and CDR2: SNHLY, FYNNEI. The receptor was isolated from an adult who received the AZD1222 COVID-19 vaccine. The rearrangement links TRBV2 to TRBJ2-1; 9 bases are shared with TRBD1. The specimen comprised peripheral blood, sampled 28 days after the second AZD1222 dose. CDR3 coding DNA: TGTGCCAGCAACCGACAGGGGGTAGATGAGCAGTTCTTC. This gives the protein CASNRQGVDEQFF.